This T cell receptor (beta chain) came from a study of T and B cells in COVID-19 patients. As for the study in general: Blood was sampled from COVID-19 patients who were either actively infected or recovered. Of approximately 20 active-infection patients, approximately 18 carried comorbidities linked to unfavorable COVID-19 outcome.

This clonotype is labeled medium-sized. The CDR3 runs to 14 residues. The V and J ends lost 2 bases and 7 bases respectively, with 12 bases between them. Germline lookup yields CDR1 SGHNT and CDR2 YYREEE (reference sequence). BIOMED2 TRB-A/B primer pools were used in multiplex TRB PCR. TCRdb re-called the multiplex PCR reads with MiXCR, one entry per CDR3 protein. The data hold about 3,100 distinct CDR3 sequences, with roughly 22% observed a single time. TRB was amplified from approximately 250-480 ng of blood genomic DNA. Material: blood. The sequence derives from a human donor with active COVID-19. This chain links TRBV5-4 with TRBJ2-2; D not resolved. The CDR3 coding sequence is TGTGCCAGCAGCTTACTGGGTATTGGCGGGGAGCTGTTTTTT. Its protein is CASSLLGIGGELFF.